This T cell receptor (beta chain) was identified in a study of chemoradiotherapy in HPV16-positive cancers. The table came from immunoSEQ multiplex PCR; TCRdb's copy has only in-frame clones and leaves some out. The top ten clones hold approximately 5.5% of a sample with tens of thousands of clones, over 65% of them seen once. This clone occurred once. As yet, its antigen is unknown. Study results and caveats: During treatment, candidate HPV-specific clones and E7-related motifs expanded in tumor. The functional HPV-specific definition rests on just a couple of HPV16-positive patients. Better recurrence-free survival went with HPV-responsive T-cell expansion in HPV16-positive patients.

V was pared by 1 base and J by 5 bases, with 19 bases between. This CDR3 contains 17 residues. In germline, CDR1 is SGHTA, CDR2 FQGNSA. Samples were taken several times over chemoradiotherapy. The chain couples TRBV7-2 to TRBJ2-3, with D maybe TRBD1 (7 bases). This specimen consisted of blood, obtained from a patient who underwent chemoradiotherapy. The receptor's source is a human donor with HPV-associated anogenital cancer. In DNA, the CDR3 is TGTGCCAGCAGCTTAGAGGGGGCGGGATCCCCGGTAGATACGCAGTATTTT. This sequence encodes CASSLEGAGSPVDTQYF. Complete variable domain (other parts from reference TRBV7-2 and TRBJ2-3): GAGVSQSPSNKVTEKGKDVELRCDPISGHTALYWYRQSLGQGLEFLIYFQGNSAPDKSGLPSDRFSAERTGGSVSTLTIQRTQQEDSAVYLCASSLEGAGSPVDTQYFGPGTRLTVL.